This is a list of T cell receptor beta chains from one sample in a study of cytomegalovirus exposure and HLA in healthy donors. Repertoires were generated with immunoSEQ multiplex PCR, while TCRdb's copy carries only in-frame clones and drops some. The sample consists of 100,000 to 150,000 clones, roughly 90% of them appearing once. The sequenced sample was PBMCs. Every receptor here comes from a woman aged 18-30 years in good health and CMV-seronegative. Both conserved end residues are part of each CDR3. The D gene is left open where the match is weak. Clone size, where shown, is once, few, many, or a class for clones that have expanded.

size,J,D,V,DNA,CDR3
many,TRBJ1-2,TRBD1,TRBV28,TGTGCCAGTCACGCCTCAGATGGACAGGGGGTTAAGTATGGCTACACCTTC,CASHASDGQGVKYGYTF
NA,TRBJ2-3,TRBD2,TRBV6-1,TGTGCCAGCAGTCATAGCGGGAAACGGACAGATACGCAGTATTTT,CASSHSGKRTDTQYF
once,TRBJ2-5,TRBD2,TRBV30,TGTGCCTGGAGTTATGGACTAGCGGGAGGGGAGGAGACCCAGTACTTC,CAWSYGLAGGEETQYF
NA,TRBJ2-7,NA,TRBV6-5,TGTGCCAGCAGTTACTCGTGGGGCAGCTACGAGCAGTACTTC,CASSYSWGSYEQYF
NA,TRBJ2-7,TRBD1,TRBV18,TGTGCCAGCTCACCACCGACAGGGACATACGAGCAGTACTTC,CASSPPTGTYEQYF
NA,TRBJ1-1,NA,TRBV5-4,TGTGCCAGCAGTCCTCCGGCAGGGGACCCGAACACTGAAGCTTTCTTT,CASSPPAGDPNTEAFF
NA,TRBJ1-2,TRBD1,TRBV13,TGTGCCAGCAGCGTTGGACAGGATAACTATGGCTACACCTTC,CASSVGQDNYGYTF
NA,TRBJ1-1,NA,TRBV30,TGTGCCTGGAGTGTACCCGGCGGGGCGATCATGAACACTGAAGCTTTCTTT,CAWSVPGGAIMNTEAFF
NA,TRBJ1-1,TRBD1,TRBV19,TGTGCCAGTAGTAAGGGACAGTTTGGCTCGGAAGCTTTCTTT,CASSKGQFGSEAFF
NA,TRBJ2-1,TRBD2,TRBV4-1,TGCGCCAGCAGCCAAGAAGGACTAGCGGGATCTAACTACAATGAGCAGTTCTTC,CASSQEGLAGSNYNEQFF
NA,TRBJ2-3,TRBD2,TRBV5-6,TGTGCCAGCAGCTTGGATGGACTAGCGGGAGGTGGTCCCACAGATACGCAGTATTTT,CASSLDGLAGGGPTDTQYF
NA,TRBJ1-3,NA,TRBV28,TGTGCCAGCACCCTGGTGGGGGGGTACGGAAACACCATATATTTT,CASTLVGGYGNTIYF
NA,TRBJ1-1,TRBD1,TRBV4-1,TGCGCCAGCAGCCCCCGACAGGGGATGAACACTGAAGCTTTCTTT,CASSPRQGMNTEAFF
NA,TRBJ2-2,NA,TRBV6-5,TGTGCCAGCAGTTCGCAGGGTTCGGGGGAGCTGTTTTTT,CASSSQGSGELFF
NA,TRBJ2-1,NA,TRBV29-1,TGCAGCGTCCCTAAAGCCTACAATGAGCAGTTCTTC,CSVPKAYNEQFF
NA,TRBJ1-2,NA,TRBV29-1,TGCAGCGTTGAACAGGGTCACCGCGATGGCTACACCTTC,CSVEQGHRDGYTF
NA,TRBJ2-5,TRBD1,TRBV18,TGTGCCAGCTCACCACTATTACAGGGGGCTGGAGAGACCCAGTACTTC,CASSPLLQGAGETQYF
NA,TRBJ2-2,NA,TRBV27,TGTGCCAGCAGTTTATCGGTGGGGGCTGGCACCGGGGAGCTGTTTTTT,CASSLSVGAGTGELFF
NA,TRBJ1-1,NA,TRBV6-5,TGTGCCAGCACCTACGGGGAGGGTTCTAAAGCTTTCTTT,CASTYGEGSKAFF
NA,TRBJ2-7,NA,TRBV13,TGTGCCAGCAGCTTAGCCAGTCCCCGCGGATTCTACGAGCAGTACTTC,CASSLASPRGFYEQYF
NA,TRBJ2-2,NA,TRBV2,TGTGCCAGCAAGGGGTCTCTTGCTAGCGGGGAGCTGTTTTTT,CASKGSLASGELFF
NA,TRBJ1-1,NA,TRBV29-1,TGCAGCGTTTGGCGGTTGGATAAGTCGAACACTGAAGCTTTCTTT,CSVWRLDKSNTEAFF
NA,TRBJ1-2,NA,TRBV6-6,TGTGCCAGCAGTGACGCGGCAAACTATGGCTACACCTTC,CASSDAANYGYTF
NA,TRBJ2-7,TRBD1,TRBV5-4,TGTGCCAGCAGCTCGGGACAGGCTTACTACGAGCAGTACTTC,CASSSGQAYYEQYF
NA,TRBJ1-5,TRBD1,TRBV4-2,TGTGCCAGCAGCCAAGATGGTCAGGGGGCTAGTAATCAGCCCCAGCATTTT,CASSQDGQGASNQPQHF
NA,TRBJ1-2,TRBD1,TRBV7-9,TGTGCCAGCAGCCTCCGGGGAGACAGGGGGCTCGATGGCTACACCTTC,CASSLRGDRGLDGYTF
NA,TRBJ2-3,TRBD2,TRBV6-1,TGTGCCAGCCAGATAGCGGGAGTTCCAGATACGCAGTATTTT,CASQIAGVPDTQYF
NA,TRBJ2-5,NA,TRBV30,TGTGCCTGGAGTCGACAGCAAGAGACCCAGTACTTC,CAWSRQQETQYF
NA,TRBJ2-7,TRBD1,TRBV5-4,TGTGCCAGCAGCGGGGGACAGGGTGCCTACGAGCAGTACTTC,CASSGGQGAYEQYF
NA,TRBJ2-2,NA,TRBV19,TGTGCCAGTAGCAGTAACACCGGGGAGCTGTTTTTT,CASSSNTGELFF
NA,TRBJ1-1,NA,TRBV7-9,TGTGCCAGCAGTCAAGGGGGTTGGGACACTGAAGCTTTCTTT,CASSQGGWDTEAFF
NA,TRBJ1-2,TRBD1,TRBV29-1,TGCAGCGCCGCCGGGACAGGGGGCTTTAGCTATGGCTACACCTTC,CSAAGTGGFSYGYTF
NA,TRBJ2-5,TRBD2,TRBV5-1,TGCGCCAGCAGCTTGAACGGAGCTAGCGGGAGTTTGGAGACCCAGTACTTC,CASSLNGASGSLETQYF
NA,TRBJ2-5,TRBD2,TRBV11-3,TGTGCCAGCAGCTTGAGCGGGACCGGGGAGACCCAGTACTTC,CASSLSGTGETQYF
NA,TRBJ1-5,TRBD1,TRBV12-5,TGTGCTAGTGGTTTGGTAATTGCGGGACAGCGGTCAATTAGCAATCAGCCCCAGCATTTT,CASGLVIAGQRSISNQPQHF
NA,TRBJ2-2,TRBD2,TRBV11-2,TGTGCCAGCAGCTTACCCGCTAGCGGGAGGCCCGGGGAGCTGTTTTTT,CASSLPASGRPGELFF
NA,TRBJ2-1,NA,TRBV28,TGTGCCAGCATTCGGGCGGGCTATGAGCAGTTCTTC,CASIRAGYEQFF
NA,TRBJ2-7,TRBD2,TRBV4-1,TGCGCCAGTAGCCCAGGGTACTGGACTAGCGGGAGGTACGAGCAGTACTTC,CASSPGYWTSGRYEQYF
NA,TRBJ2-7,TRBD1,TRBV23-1,TGCGCCACCCTACCCGACAGGGGGGCTATGTACGAGCAGTACTTC,CATLPDRGAMYEQYF
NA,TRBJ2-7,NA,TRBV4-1,TGCGCCAGCAGCCAGACAGAGACCTACGAGCAGTACTTC,CASSQTETYEQYF
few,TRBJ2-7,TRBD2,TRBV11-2,TGTGCCAGCAGCTGGGCTGGGACTAGCTACGAGCAGTACTTC,CASSWAGTSYEQYF
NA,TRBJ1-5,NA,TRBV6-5,TGTGCCAGCAGTGAGACAGTACCCCAGCATTTT,CASSETVPQHF
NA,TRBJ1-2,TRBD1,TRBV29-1,TGCAGCGTTGTAGATCCCTGGACAGGGGCAAATGGCTACACCTTC,CSVVDPWTGANGYTF
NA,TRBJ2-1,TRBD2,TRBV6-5,TGTGCCAGCAGTTACTCGGCTAGCGGGAGCAATGAGCAGTTCTTC,CASSYSASGSNEQFF
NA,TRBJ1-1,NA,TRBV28,TGTGCCAGCAGTTTCTCAGGATACACTGAAGCTTTCTTT,CASSFSGYTEAFF
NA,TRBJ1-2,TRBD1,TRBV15,TGTGCCACCAGCAGAGGGGAGCCGGGACAGGGAAACTTC,CATSRGEPGQGNF
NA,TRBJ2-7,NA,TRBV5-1,TGCGCCAGCAGCTTCCAGGGCTCCTACGAGCAGTACTTC,CASSFQGSYEQYF
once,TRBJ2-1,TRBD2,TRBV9,TGTGCCAGCAGCGTTGGAAAGGGACTAGCGGACCCAAGGGGTTACAATGAGCAGTTCTTC,CASSVGKGLADPRGYNEQFF
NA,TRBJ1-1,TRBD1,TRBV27,TGTGCCACCAGATCACAGGGGGCTCGCACTGAAGCTTTCTTT,CATRSQGARTEAFF